Below, 32 T cell receptor beta chains from the same sample are listed, as sequenced in a study of blood T cell repertoires in COVID-19. Clones were read by immunoSEQ multiplex PCR, and TCRdb kept only the in-frame ones, dropping some. The sample lists about 90,000 clones, 81% occurring once. Material for sequencing was peripheral blood. The source is a human donor in a cohort sampled during active COVID-19.

This rearrangement joins TRBV6-6 to TRBJ2-1, with TRBD1 matching over 7 bases. CDR1 and CDR2 from the germline V gene are MNHNY and SVGAGI (reference sequence). Unmatched junction bases numbered 12, after V lost 6 bases and J lost 1 base. The CDR3 has 17 residues. CDR3 nucleotide sequence: TGTGCCAGCAGACGAAAAGCCCGGGACAGATCCTACAATGAGCAGTTCTTC. This sequence encodes CASRRKARDRSYNEQFF.

The genes are TRBV18 and TRBJ2-7; TRBD2 might be the D (5 bases). The CDR3 loop spans 12 amino acids. V lost 4 bases and J lost 3, with 7 bases in between. Germline V gene sequence: CDR1 KGHSH, CDR2 LQKENI. CDR3 residues: CASSLTSYEQYF. The DNA for the CDR3 is TGTGCCAGCTCACTTACTAGCTACGAGCAGTACTTC.

This clone has just a few counts. J is TRBJ2-2 and V is TRBV2; 9 nucleotides match TRBD1. Losses at the gene ends were 3 bases for V and 2 bases for J; bases not matched to a gene: 13. The CDR3 contains 19 residues. The germline CDR1 and CDR2 sequences are SNHLY and FYNNEI. The CDR3: CASSDLLFWGQGNTGELFF. For the CDR3, the DNA is TGTGCCAGCAGTGATCTCCTCTTTTGGGGACAGGGCAACACCGGGGAGCTGTTTTTT. Complete variable domain (other parts from reference TRBV2 and TRBJ2-2): EPEVTQTPSHQVTQMGQEVILRCVPISNHLYFYWYRQILGQKVEFLVSFYNNEISEKSEIFDDQFSVERPDGSNFTLKIRSTKLEDSAMYFCASSDLLFWGQGNTGELFFGEGSRLTVL.

The chain couples TRBV7-8 to TRBJ2-2, with 7 bases identical to TRBD2. Germline trimming cut 3 bases from V and 3 bases from J; bases unmatched to any gene: 13. The germline gives CDR1 SGHVS, CDR2 FQNEAQ. The CDR3 spans 18 residues. The DNA of the CDR3 is TGTGCCAGCAGCTTGCGGGGGTCAGGGACCGGGTACACCGGGGAGCTGTTTTTT. Its protein product is CASSLRGSGTGYTGELFF.

The chain combines TRBV5-6 with TRBJ1-3; the D gene is possibly TRBD1 (6 bases). Germline assignment: CDR1 SGHDT and CDR2 YYEEEE. Between the trimmed V and J ends, which lost 2 bases and 1 base, there was a span of 10 bases. The CDR3 length is 15 residues. CDR3 nucleotide sequence: TGTGCCAGCAGCTTAACAGGGTTTTCTGGAAACACCATATATTTT. It translates to CASSLTGFSGNTIYF.

The gene calls are TRBV25-1 and TRBJ2-7; D may be TRBD1 (5 bases). Trimming took 1 base from V and 0 from J, leaving 13 bases between them. The CDR3 has 16 amino acids. Germline V CDR1 and CDR2: MGHDK, SYGVNS. CDR3 DNA sequence: TGTGCCAGCAGTGAATCTGTACACAGGAGCTCCTACGAGCAGTACTTC. It translates to CASSESVHRSSYEQYF.

This clone is categorized as large. The CDR3, as DNA: TGTGCCAGCAGTTACTCGAAGAGCTACGAGCAGTACTTC. It is translated as CASSYSKSYEQYF. The rearrangement links TRBV6-6 to TRBJ2-7; D is unclear. Looked up from germline, CDR1 is MNHNY and CDR2 is SVGAGI (reference sequence). V lost 0 bases and J lost 3, with 6 bases in between. There are 13 residues in the CDR3.

The chain is built from TRBV18 and TRBJ2-5, with 10 nucleotides matching TRBD1. This CDR3 is 14 amino acids long. Per germline, CDR1 KGHSH and CDR2 LQKENI. Losses at the gene ends were 2 bases for V and 4 bases for J; bases not matched to a gene: 1. CDR3 sequence: CASSPRDRGETQYF. As DNA, the CDR3 is TGTGCCAGCTCACCAAGGGACAGGGGAGAGACCCAGTACTTC.

The chain is built from TRBV7-3 and TRBJ2-2; TRBD1 is a possible D gene (6 bases). V was clipped by 3 bases and J by 4 bases, with 9 bases between them. The CDR3 is 14 residues long. Per the germline V gene, CDR1 is SGHTA and CDR2 is FQGTGA. CDR3 coding DNA: TGTGCCAGCAGCTTTGGGACACCCACCGGGGAGCTGTTTTTT. Encoded protein: CASSFGTPTGELFF.

This rearrangement joins TRBV3-1 (or the pseudogene TRBV3-2) to TRBJ2-5; 9 nucleotides agree with TRBD2. The CDR3 runs 15 residues. V dropped 6 bases and J dropped 2; count of bases not matched to a gene: 7. Germline-derived CDR1 and CDR2 are LGHDT and YNNKEL (reference sequence). The CDR3 is CASRKGSGGQETQYF. The DNA for the CDR3 is TGTGCCAGCAGAAAGGGTAGCGGGGGACAAGAGACCCAGTACTTC.

J is TRBJ2-3 and V is TRBV2, with 10 bases lining up with TRBD1. The CDR3 totals 16 residues. V gave up 0 bases and J gave up 6 bases; unmatched junction bases: 6. Germline values: CDR1 SNHLY, CDR2 FYNNEI. CDR3 protein: CASSEARTGGGDTQYF. The DNA for the CDR3 is TGTGCCAGCAGTGAAGCACGGACAGGGGGTGGGGATACGCAGTATTTT.

V is TRBV30 and J is TRBJ1-3; the D is unclear. The V and J ends lost 0 bases and 16 bases respectively, with 19 bases between them. The CDR3 has 13 amino acids. Germline-derived CDR1 and CDR2 are GTSNPN and SVGIG (reference sequence). CDR3 sequence: CAWSVYRGRAGYF. The DNA of the CDR3 is TGTGCCTGGAGTGTATATAGAGGCCGCGCTGGGTATTTT.

The rearrangement links TRBV12-3 or TRBV12-4 to TRBJ2-7; 7 positions match TRBD1. After removal of 6 bases from V and 2 bases from J, the junction contained 4 bases not matched to a gene. The CDR3 extends over 13 amino acids. As DNA, the CDR3 is TGTGCCAGCAGCCGCAGGGGGACCTACGAGCAGTACTTC. Encoded protein: CASSRRGTYEQYF.

V and J are TRBV5-1 and TRBJ2-7; D may be TRBD2 (6 bases). Germline lookup yields CDR1 SGHRS and CDR2 YFSETQ. Trimming removed 4 bases at V and 2 bases at J, with 16 bases between. There are 15 residues in the CDR3. The CDR3 loop is CASSAGRGGTYEQYF. The CDR3 nucleotides read TGCGCCAGCAGCGCCGGGCGGGGTGGTACCTACGAGCAGTACTTC.

The chain employs TRBV9 and TRBJ2-1, with TRBD2 matching over 7 bases. The CDR3 is 17 amino acids. Germline V gives CDR1 SGDLS, CDR2 YYNGEE. V lost 4 bases to trimming and J lost 4 bases; unmatched junction nucleotides: 14. CDR3: CASSPSGGGHLYNEQFF. CDR3 coding DNA: TGTGCCAGCAGCCCCTCGGGGGGAGGACATTTATACAATGAGCAGTTCTTC. The variable domain in full, completed from reference TRBV9 and TRBJ2-1, reads DSGVTQTPKHLITATGQRVTLRCSPRSGDLSVYWYQQSLDQGLQFLIQYYNGEERAKGNILERFSAQQFPDLHSELNLSSLELGDSALYFCASSPSGGGHLYNEQFFGPGTRLTVL.

The rearrangement joins TRBV7-2 to TRBJ1-4; possible D gene TRBD1, 6 bases. Germline assignment: CDR1 SGHTA and CDR2 FQGNSA. This CDR3 spans 14 amino acids. With 6 bases removed from V and 1 base from J, the gap between germline ends came to 9 bases. The CDR3 sequence: CASSPDRTNEKLFF. In DNA form, the CDR3 reads TGTGCCAGCAGTCCGGACAGAACTAATGAAAAACTGTTTTTT.

The chain uses TRBV7-6 and TRBJ1-4; D not certain. Germline-derived CDR1 and CDR2 are SGHVS and FNYEAQ. This CDR3 contains 12 residues. Between the trimmed V and J ends, which lost 4 bases and 5 bases, there was a span of 5 bases. The CDR3 loop is CASSSRNEKLFF. CDR3 sequence (DNA): TGTGCCAGCAGCTCCAGAAATGAAAAACTGTTTTTT.

The chain couples TRBV7-9 to TRBJ2-1; possibly TRBD1 for D (6 bases). Germline lookup yields CDR1 SEHNR and CDR2 FQNEAQ (reference sequence). V dropped 1 base and J dropped 7 bases, with 11 bases sitting between them. This CDR3 region has 14 residues. Here the CDR3 reads CASSLGGLTNEQFF. The CDR3 nucleotides are TGTGCCAGCAGCTTAGGGGGGCTCACTAATGAGCAGTTCTTC.

The chain uses TRBV4-1 and TRBJ2-3; 7 bases align to TRBD2. The V and J ends lost 0 bases and 4 bases, in that order; junction bases with no gene match: 13. In germline, CDR1 is MGHRA, CDR2 YSYEKL. The CDR3 is 18 residues long. The CDR3 protein is CASSQDYGGKRSADTQYF. The CDR3 nucleotides are TGCGCCAGCAGCCAAGATTACGGGGGGAAACGCAGCGCAGATACGCAGTATTTT.

This clone showed up just once. Other DNA sequences in this specimen translate into the identical CDR3. The chain uses TRBV7-9 and TRBJ1-3; D not certain. CDR1 is SEHNR and CDR2 is FQNEAQ in the germline V gene (reference sequence). CDR3 length: 12 residues. V was trimmed by 4 bases and J by 4 bases, leaving 5 bases between them. CDR3 region: CASSSTGNTIYF. The CDR3, as DNA: TGTGCCAGCAGCTCGACAGGAAACACCATATATTTT.

On this clone: This CDR3 is also generated by other DNA sequences in the sample. The chain is built from TRBV24-1 and TRBJ2-3; TRBD2 might be the D (6 bases). The V end lost 4 bases, the J end lost 0 bases, and 10 bases lay between the germline ends. The CDR3 runs to 15 residues. CDR1 and CDR2 (germline): KGHDR, SFDVKD. The CDR3 sequence is CATSERGISTDTQYF. As DNA, the CDR3 is TGTGCCACCAGTGAACGCGGGATAAGCACAGATACGCAGTATTTT.

The gene calls are TRBV18 and TRBJ2-2; D is perhaps TRBD1 (6 bases). The CDR3 sequence is 15 residues long. Germline V gives CDR1 KGHSH, CDR2 LQKENI. V gave up 1 base and J gave up 4 bases, with 10 bases separating them. This CDR3 is CASSPQGGSTGELFF. CDR3 DNA: TGTGCCAGCTCACCACAAGGGGGAAGCACCGGGGAGCTGTTTTTT.

The chain links TRBV18 to TRBJ2-1; 7 bases are shared with TRBD1. J was trimmed by 3 bases and V by 3 bases; bases with no gene match: 5. CDR3 size: 15 residues. The germline V gene has CDR1 KGHSH and CDR2 LQKENI. The DNA for the CDR3 is TGTGCCAGCTCACCGCAGGGGGTGGACTACAATGAGCAGTTCTTC. Residues: CASSPQGVDYNEQFF.

The gene calls are TRBV6-1 and TRBJ1-1, with 7 bases that match TRBD1. The germline V gene encodes CDR1 MNHNS and CDR2 SASEGT. With V trimmed by 3 bases and J by 4 bases, 8 bases remained unmatched. The CDR3 is 15 amino acids. The CDR3 sequence: CASSEGTVPSTEAFF. The CDR3 DNA is TGTGCCAGCAGTGAGGGGACAGTACCTAGCACTGAAGCTTTCTTT.

This clone showed up just a few times. The J gene is TRBJ2-1, the V gene TRBV19; 7 nucleotides align to TRBD2. The J segment lost 5 bases and the V segment lost 7 bases, leaving 11 bases of the junction unmatched. This CDR3 region has 15 residues. The germline V gene has CDR1 LNHDA and CDR2 SQIVND (reference sequence). CDR3 in amino acids: CASTTRGLLDNEQFF. The CDR3, as DNA: TGTGCCAGTACCACGCGGGGGTTGTTGGACAATGAGCAGTTCTTC.

The chain uses TRBV6-5 and TRBJ2-3; D possibly corresponds to TRBD1 (6 bases). CDR1 and CDR2 from the germline V gene are MNHEY and SVGAGI. This CDR3 contains 13 residues. The V end lost 5 bases, the J end lost 6 bases, and 12 bases lay between the germline ends. The CDR3 loop is CASSPRQEDTQYF. The CDR3 bases are TGTGCCAGCAGTCCTAGACAGGAGGATACGCAGTATTTT.

This chain joins TRBV11-3 and TRBJ1-1, with D possibly matching TRBD1 (5 bases). Trimming cost V 3 bases and J 4 bases, with 9 bases left between them. The germline gives CDR1 SGHNT, CDR2 YENEEA. The CDR3 has 13 residues. The CDR3 region is CASSFQGSTEAFF. CDR3 in DNA: TGTGCCAGCAGCTTTCAGGGTTCCACTGAAGCTTTCTTT. Full variable domain (missing parts from reference TRBV11-3 and TRBJ1-1): EAGVVQSPRYKIIEKKQPVAFWCNPISGHNTLYWYLQNLGQGPELLIRYENEEAVDDSQLPKDRFSAERLKGVDSTLKIQPAELGDSAVYLCASSFQGSTEAFFGQGTRLTVV.

This clone was observed a few times. The rearrangement links TRBV27 to TRBJ2-1; D unresolved. Looked up from germline, CDR1 is MNHEY and CDR2 is SMNVEV (reference sequence). Trimming took off 3 bases at V and 4 bases at J, with 7 bases between the two ends. The CDR3 spans 13 residues. This chain's CDR3 is CASSLNGYNEQFF. The DNA for the CDR3 is TGTGCCAGCAGTTTGAACGGTTACAATGAGCAGTTCTTC.

The J gene is TRBJ2-1, the V gene TRBV7-3; 9 bases align to TRBD2. The junction had 8 bases not matched to a gene; V was cut back by 5 bases and J by 6 bases. In germline, CDR1 is SGHTA, CDR2 FQGTGA. This CDR3 has 15 residues. CDR3 in amino acids: CASSPSGGRINEQFF. CDR3 nucleotide sequence: TGTGCCAGCAGCCCAAGCGGGGGGAGGATCAATGAGCAGTTCTTC.

This clone was observed a handful of times. The V and J genes are TRBV30 and TRBJ2-7; a possible D gene is TRBD2 (5 bases). This CDR3 contains 13 residues. Looked up from germline, CDR1 is GTSNPN and CDR2 is SVGIG (reference sequence). The V gene lost 4 bases and the J gene lost 0 bases, with 10 bases spanning the gap. CDR3: CAWTTGSSYEQYF. For the CDR3, the DNA is TGTGCCTGGACCACGGGGAGCTCCTACGAGCAGTACTTC. The full variable domain, in which reference TRBV30 and TRBJ2-7 provide the parts outside the CDR3, is SQTIHQWPATLVQPVGSPLSLECTVEGTSNPNLYWYRQAAGRGLQLLFYSVGIGQISSEVPQNLSASRPQDRQFILSSKKLLLSDSGFYLCAWTTGSSYEQYFGPGTRLTVT.

This clone has only one observation. This chain connects TRBV3-1 (or the pseudogene TRBV3-2) to TRBJ2-1, with 16 bases lining up with TRBD2. The CDR3 is 17 residues long. Germline values: CDR1 LGHDT, CDR2 YNNKEL (reference sequence). The J segment lost 8 bases and the V segment lost 4 bases, leaving 8 bases of the junction unmatched. The CDR3: CASSPGTSGGAGDEQFF. CDR3 bases: TGTGCCAGCAGCCCCGGGACTAGCGGGGGGGCAGGGGATGAGCAGTTCTTC.

This sequence joins TRBV7-2 and TRBJ2-1; 7 nucleotides agree with TRBD1. There are 15 residues in the CDR3. V was pared by 1 base and J by 4 bases, with 4 bases of the junction left unmatched. From germline, CDR1 is SGHTA and CDR2 FQGNSA. The CDR3 is CASSLVRGPYNEQFF. The CDR3 nucleotides read TGTGCCAGCAGCTTAGTGAGGGGGCCATACAATGAGCAGTTCTTC.